This TCR beta chain was captured by sequencing in a study of blood T cell repertoires in COVID-19. The sample holds one count of this clone. Clones were sequenced by immunoSEQ multiplex PCR, and TCRdb holds only the in-frame ones, with some missing. The table shows fewer than 300,000 clones, with around 85% occurring only once. Trimming removed 4 bases from V and 2 bases from J, with 12 bases in between. Per the germline V gene, CDR1 is PRHDT and CDR2 is FYEKMQ (reference sequence). The CDR3 loop spans 15 amino acids. Sequenced material: PBMCs or T cells enriched from blood (not recorded which). This sequence joins TRBV13 and TRBJ1-3; weak D call: TRBD1 (5 bases). The receptor was derived from a woman aged 50 to 65 who had recovered from COVID-19. CDR3 sequence: CASSSDKSPGNTIYF. The CDR3 DNA sequence: TGTGCCAGCAGCTCGGACAAGTCTCCTGGAAACACCATATATTTT.